This T cell receptor (beta chain) emerged from a study of T cell repertoires in cytomegalovirus infection. For the study at large: Matching HLA type and CMV infection were both indicated by public TCR beta signatures.

TCRdb fed the reads into MiXCR, producing one record per CDR3 protein. The data show about 740,000 distinct CDR3 sequences, roughly 35% seen once. Looked up from germline, CDR1 is SGHTA and CDR2 is FQGNSA. The ends were cut back, 1 base at V and 1 base at J, with 13 bases in the middle. The length of the CDR3 is 16 residues. This clonotype appeared a few times. Specimen: PBMCs. This clonotype was obtained from a human donor in good health (CMV status not recorded). Some clones in this sample may be carry-over from other donors' samples. This chain joins TRBV7-2 and TRBJ1-1; D unclear. The CDR3 region is CASSLVDRPRNTEAFF. The CDR3 coding sequence is TGTGCCAGCAGCTTAGTTGATAGGCCCCGGAACACTGAAGCTTTCTTT. Filled out from reference TRBV7-2 and TRBJ1-1, the complete variable domain reads GAGVSQSPSNKVTEKGKDVELRCDPISGHTALYWYRQSLGQGLEFLIYFQGNSAPDKSGLPSDRFSAERTGGSVSTLTIQRTQQEDSAVYLCASSLVDRPRNTEAFFGQGTRLTVV.